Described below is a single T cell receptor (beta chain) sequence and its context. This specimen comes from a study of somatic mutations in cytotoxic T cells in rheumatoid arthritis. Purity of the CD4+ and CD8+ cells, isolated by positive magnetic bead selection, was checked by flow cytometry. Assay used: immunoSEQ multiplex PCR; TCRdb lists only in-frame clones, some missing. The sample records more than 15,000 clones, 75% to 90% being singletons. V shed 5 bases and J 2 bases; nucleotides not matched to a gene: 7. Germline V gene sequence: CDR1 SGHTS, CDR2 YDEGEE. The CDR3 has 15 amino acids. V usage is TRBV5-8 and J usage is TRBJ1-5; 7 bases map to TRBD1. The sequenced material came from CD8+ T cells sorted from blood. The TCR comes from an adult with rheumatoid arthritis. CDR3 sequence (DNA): TGTGCCAGCAGTAATGACAGGGCAGGCAATCAGCCCCAGCATTTT. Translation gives CASSNDRAGNQPQHF.